This T cell receptor (beta chain) originates from a study of identical twins. This CDR3 has 18 amino acids. V lost 0 bases and J lost 0; bases outside the gene matches: 5. Germline V gene data show CDR1 as SGHAT and CDR2 as FQNNGV. TCRdb reprocessed the 5' RACE reads with MiXCR, giving one entry per CDR3 protein. The sample lists about 890,000 distinct CDR3 sequences, more than 9% seen once, with around 1.6% in the top ten. This same sample was also part of a study on yellow fever vaccine responses in identical twins.

This sequence originates from a woman between 18 and 30 years old in good health. The sample taken for sequencing was PBMCs. The chain carries TRBV11-2 and TRBJ2-1, with 10 bases fitting TRBD2. CDR3 protein: CASSLDWRLAGSYNEQFF. CDR3 nucleotide sequence: TGTGCCAGCAGCTTAGATTGGCGACTAGCGGGCTCCTACAATGAGCAGTTCTTC.